The clone carrying this T cell receptor beta chain was counted between two and nine times. Together with a sample-barcoded 5' primer, a J-beta primer mix was included in a second PCR lasting roughly 6 to 12 cycles. In TCRdb, the 5' RACE reads were re-called with MiXCR into one record per CDR3 protein. The sample lists 1.8 million or so distinct CDR3 sequences; 30% to 40% were seen once. This entry comes from a study of blood T cells in healthy people across ages. Germline V gene sequence: CDR1 MNHEY, CDR2 SMNVEV (reference sequence). V was pared by 6 bases and J by 2 bases, with 17 bases between. The CDR3 is made up of 15 amino acids.

The rearrangement uses TRBV27 and TRBJ2-7; D may be TRBD1 (6 bases). This receptor was taken from a human donor in good health. The specimen sequenced was blood. The CDR3 reads CASRLGTNDPYEQYF. The CDR3, as DNA: TGTGCCAGCAGGTTAGGGACAAACGACCCCTACGAGCAGTACTTC.